This entry lists 17 T cell receptor beta chains sequenced from one sample in a study of blood T cell repertoires in COVID-19. Clones were read by immunoSEQ multiplex PCR, and TCRdb kept only the in-frame ones, dropping some. The table has hundreds of thousands of clones, more than 80% seen once. Sequencing used peripheral blood. The receptors come from a man aged 35 to 55 with acute or convalescent COVID-19.

V is TRBV15 and J is TRBJ2-3; 14 bases fit TRBD2. V trimming: 5 bases; J trimming: 5 bases; junction bases outside the gene matches: 9. The CDR3 totals 17 residues. Germline CDR1 is LNHNV and CDR2 is YYDKDF (reference sequence). CDR3 nucleotides: TGTGCCACCAGCGGAGGACTAGCGGGAGGAGGGAGAGATACGCAGTATTTT. Encoded protein: CATSGGLAGGGRDTQYF.

The chain recombines TRBV2 with TRBJ1-5; tentative D call: TRBD1 (5 bases). Trimming took 6 bases from V and 4 from J, leaving 13 bases between them. The CDR3 contains 14 residues. CDR1 and CDR2 (germline): SNHLY, FYNNEI. CDR3 coding DNA: TGTGCCAGCAGGAAAGACAGAGTAAATCAGCCCCAGCATTTT. Residues: CASRKDRVNQPQHF.

This chain connects TRBV6-5 to TRBJ1-2; D is unclear. Per germline, CDR1 MNHEY and CDR2 SVGAGI. This CDR3 is 13 amino acids long. Trimming cost V 6 bases and J 6 bases, with 14 bases left between them. CDR3 DNA sequence: TGTGCCAGCAGCCCCAGGAGGGAGCATGGCTACACCTTC. This sequence encodes CASSPRREHGYTF.

The chain uses TRBV3-1 (or the pseudogene TRBV3-2) and TRBJ2-5, with 8 nucleotides matching TRBD2. The length of the CDR3 is 16 residues. Germline values: CDR1 LGHDT, CDR2 YNNKEL (reference sequence). Trimming at V came to 3 bases and at J to 5 bases, leaving 11 bases not matched to a gene. The CDR3 reads CASSHRGSGDRETQYF. Written as DNA, the CDR3 is TGTGCCAGCAGCCACCGGGGTAGCGGGGATAGGGAGACCCAGTACTTC.

This sequence joins TRBV7-9 and TRBJ1-2; D gene ambiguous. Germline V gene data show CDR1 as SEHNR and CDR2 as FQNEAQ (reference sequence). The CDR3 runs 12 residues. The V and J ends lost 1 base and 6 bases respectively, with 6 bases between them. The CDR3 DNA sequence: TGTGCCAGCAGCTTAGTCGGAGATGGCTACACCTTC. Amino acid sequence: CASSLVGDGYTF.

This sequence joins TRBV4-2 and TRBJ1-1; no definite D call. The CDR3 extends over 14 amino acids. Germline V gives CDR1 LGHNA, CDR2 YNFKEQ. V shed 1 base and J shed 1 base, with 7 bases lying between them. The CDR3 loop is CASSQGAGNTEAFF. The CDR3 nucleotides read TGTGCCAGCAGCCAAGGAGCAGGGAACACTGAAGCTTTCTTT.

Of note for this clone: The junction departs from the called germline gene at one end, perhaps through a read error. The chain has TRBV29-1 and TRBJ1-2, with D possibly being TRBD1 (5 bases). The germline V gene has CDR1 SQVTM and CDR2 ANQGSEA. This CDR3 contains 13 residues. DNA of the CDR3: TGCAGCGTAGAAGATGGGACTTTATCAGGCTACACCTTC. This codes for CSVEDGTLSGYTF.

This sequence joins TRBV2 and TRBJ2-5; D remains ambiguous. The germline gives CDR1 SNHLY, CDR2 FYNNEI. Trimming pared 4 bases from V and 3 bases from J, leaving 3 bases between. This CDR3 region has 11 residues. DNA of the CDR3: TGTGCCAGCAGTGTAAAAGAGACCCAGTACTTC. It specifies CASSVKETQYF. The full variable domain, completed using reference TRBV2 and TRBJ2-5, is EPEVTQTPSHQVTQMGQEVILRCVPISNHLYFYWYRQILGQKVEFLVSFYNNEISEKSEIFDDQFSVERPDGSNFTLKIRSTKLEDSAMYFCASSVKETQYFGPGTRLLVL.

This clone was seen only once. The chain carries TRBV30 and TRBJ2-7; D might be TRBD2 (5 bases). V lost 3 bases, J lost 6 bases, and 15 bases lay in between. Germline V gives CDR1 GTSNPN, CDR2 SVGIG (reference sequence). The CDR3 contains 13 residues. The CDR3 region is CAWSVLTRGEQYF. The DNA of the CDR3 is TGTGCCTGGAGCGTCCTAACTCGGGGCGAGCAGTACTTC.

The chain uses TRBV5-1 and TRBJ2-7; TRBD1 matches 12 bases. This CDR3 spans 17 amino acids. The V and J ends lost 2 bases and 6 bases, in that order; junction bases with no gene match: 12. Germline V CDR1 and CDR2: SGHRS, YFSETQ. CDR3 in DNA: TGCGCCAGCAGCTTCGACCAGACCGGGACAGGGGGCCGCGAGCAGTACTTC. It encodes CASSFDQTGTGGREQYF.

V usage is TRBV10-3 and J usage is TRBJ2-1; TRBD1 agrees at 10 bases. The CDR3 has 15 amino acids. From germline, CDR1 is ENHRY and CDR2 SYGVKD. After removal of 2 bases from V and 6 bases from J, the junction contained 4 bases not matched to a gene. The chain's CDR3 is CAISEGRTGGNEQFF. Written as DNA, the CDR3 is TGTGCCATCAGTGAGGGTCGGACAGGGGGCAATGAGCAGTTCTTC.

This clone came up once. The chain combines TRBV7-6 with TRBJ1-4; 8 bases align to TRBD1. With V trimmed by 5 bases and J by 0 bases, 2 bases remained unmatched. This CDR3 comprises 15 residues. Germline-derived CDR1 and CDR2 are SGHVS and FNYEAQ. The CDR3 DNA is TGTGCCAGCAGCGGGACAGGAGCAACTAATGAAAAACTGTTTTTT. Encoded protein: CASSGTGATNEKLFF.

The rearrangement joins TRBV19 to TRBJ2-3, with 7 bases identical to TRBD1. V gave up 1 base and J gave up 6 bases; unmatched junction bases: 10. This CDR3 spans 16 amino acids. Per the germline V gene, CDR1 is LNHDA and CDR2 is SQIVND (reference sequence). The chain's CDR3 is CASSIGALSRGDTQYF. The CDR3 DNA sequence: TGTGCCAGTAGTATAGGGGCACTCTCCAGGGGGGATACGCAGTATTTT.

This chain joins TRBV5-6 and TRBJ2-1; 8 nucleotides line up with TRBD2. Trimming cost V 4 bases and J 4 bases; bases outside gene matches: 7. This CDR3 has 15 residues. CDR1 and CDR2 (germline): SGHDT, YYEEEE. The CDR3 reads CASSLRTGGYNEQFF. The CDR3 region has the DNA TGTGCCAGCAGCCTCAGGACGGGGGGGTACAATGAGCAGTTCTTC.

This sequence joins TRBV11-2 and TRBJ1-4; D remains unclear. V was cut by 2 bases and J by 0 bases, with 10 bases left in between. The CDR3 is 16 residues long. Germline CDR1 reads SGHAT; CDR2 reads FQNNGV. CDR3 sequence (DNA): TGTGCCAGCAGCTTACGGGGAGGGTCAACTAATGAAAAACTGTTTTTT. Its protein is CASSLRGGSTNEKLFF.

The V gene is TRBV19, the J gene TRBJ2-7, with D perhaps matching TRBD1 (5 bases). The CDR3 is 15 residues long. Trimming shortened V by 1 base and J by 3 bases, and 13 bases separated the two germline ends. Germline CDR1 and CDR2: LNHDA and SQIVND (reference sequence). For the CDR3, the DNA is TGTGCCAGTAGTATAGGCTGGGGCAGCCACTACGAGCAGTACTTC. Translated, it gives CASSIGWGSHYEQYF.

The V and J genes are TRBV28 and TRBJ1-4; the D gene is possibly TRBD1 (6 bases). The CDR3 runs to 15 residues. Trimming stripped 5 bases from V and 7 bases from J, with 17 bases between. The germline gives CDR1 MDHEN, CDR2 SYDVKM. For the CDR3, the DNA is TGTGCCAGCAGTATCCAAGGGGGTCCGGGTGAAAAACTGTTTTTT. Amino acid sequence: CASSIQGGPGEKLFF.